The 32 T cell receptor beta chains listed next were all sequenced from one sample in a study of cytomegalovirus exposure and HLA in healthy donors (dated by TCRdb to about 2017). Receptors were amplified or captured by the immunoSEQ multiplex PCR assay. For the multiplex PCR, a mixture combining 60 forward primers for TCR Vbeta segments and 13 reverse primers for TCR Jbeta segments was used. TCRdb provides this immuneACCESS table in a form limited to in-frame rearrangements. Some clones are lacking; in checked studies, under half of them reflect an unresolved V gene, and why the rest are absent is not known. The sample has roughly 130,000 clones on record, 80% of them singletons. The ten largest clonotypes hold approximately 1% of the sample. Sequencing input: PBMCs. The receptors stem from a human donor in good health.

The CDR3 reads CASSIITGVDYGYTF. Written as DNA, the CDR3 is TGTGCCAGTAGTATAATTACAGGGGTAGACTATGGCTACACCTTC. The V call is TRBV19, the J call TRBJ1-2; 7 bases are a match to TRBD1. V was clipped by 2 bases and J by 3 bases; unmatched bases: 6. The CDR3 consists of 15 residues. The germline gives CDR1 LNHDA, CDR2 SQIVND (reference sequence).

The chain employs TRBV15 and TRBJ1-6; no clear D. The germline gives CDR1 LNHNV, CDR2 YYDKDF (reference sequence). This CDR3 is 12 amino acids long. Deletions cut 5 bases from V and 6 bases from J, with 5 bases between. The CDR3 is CATSLGNSPLHF. The CDR3 nucleotides are TGTGCCACCAGCCTAGGTAATTCACCCCTCCACTTT.

The rearrangement uses TRBV4-1 and TRBJ1-6; D is perhaps TRBD1 (5 bases). This CDR3 spans 17 amino acids. The germline V gene has CDR1 MGHRA and CDR2 YSYEKL. V lost 4 bases and J 9 bases, leaving 22 bases between the germline ends. CDR3 coding DNA: TGCGCCAGCAGCCCCCGGGCGGCAGGGATAATGGCTTCACCCCTCCACTTT. Translated: CASSPRAAGIMASPLHF.

The gene calls are TRBV5-1 and TRBJ1-2; D is ambiguous. Germline CDR1 SGHRS, CDR2 YFSETQ. The germline V and J ends were trimmed by 4 bases and 7 bases, with 8 bases remaining between them. This CDR3 is built from 11 residues. In DNA form, the CDR3 reads TGCGCCAGCAGCCCCGGAGGTGGCTACACCTTC. This codes for CASSPGGGYTF.

The chain uses TRBV25-1 and TRBJ2-1; 11 bases are shared with TRBD2. The V segment lost 4 bases and the J segment 4 bases; nucleotides outside the gene matches: 3. Germline V lookup: CDR1 MGHDK, CDR2 SYGVNS. The CDR3 is 15 amino acids. CDR3 region: CASSGTSGPYNEQFF. CDR3 nucleotide sequence: TGTGCCAGCAGTGGGACTAGCGGGCCTTACAATGAGCAGTTCTTC.

This rearrangement joins TRBV7-2 to TRBJ1-4; D gene uncertain. The CDR3 consists of 15 residues. Germline V gene data show CDR1 as SGHTA and CDR2 as FQGNSA. Trimming cost V 5 bases and J 4 bases, with 14 bases left between them. CDR3 in amino acids: CASSPLGTVNEKLFF. The CDR3 coding sequence is TGTGCCAGCAGCCCACTGGGCACAGTTAATGAAAAACTGTTTTTT.

The chain links TRBV2 to TRBJ1-5, with a possible D match to TRBD1 (5 bases). V shed 2 bases and J shed 5 bases, with 16 bases lying between them. Germline CDR1 and CDR2: SNHLY and FYNNEI. This CDR3 has 16 residues. The CDR3 spells CASSESGDRGYQPQHF. The CDR3 region has the DNA TGTGCCAGCAGTGAAAGCGGGGACCGGGGATATCAGCCCCAGCATTTT.

The chain recombines TRBV7-9 with TRBJ2-6; 7 bases agree with TRBD1. V lost 5 bases, J lost 4 bases, and 11 bases stayed unmatched. Looked up from germline, CDR1 is SEHNR and CDR2 is FQNEAQ (reference sequence). The CDR3 is made up of 17 amino acids. The CDR3 nucleotides are TGTGCCAGCAGCGAGTTGAGGGGGCGCCCCGGGGCCAACGTCCTGACTTTC. Translated: CASSELRGRPGANVLTF.

This chain connects TRBV4-3 to TRBJ1-4; D unclear. Between the trimmed V and J ends, which lost 1 base and 5 bases, there was a span of 5 bases. The germline gives CDR1 LGHNA, CDR2 YSLEER. The CDR3 length is 13 residues. CDR3 coding DNA: TGCGCCAGCAGCCAAGTGGGCAATGAAAAACTGTTTTTT. It yields the protein CASSQVGNEKLFF.

The rearrangement links TRBV2 to TRBJ1-2; D might be TRBD1 (6 bases). This CDR3 spans 13 amino acids. The germline gives CDR1 SNHLY, CDR2 FYNNEI. V was pared by 10 bases and J by 8 bases, with 20 bases between. The CDR3, as DNA: TGTGCCACCCAGGGGAGAGCCAGGGAGGGCTACACCTTC. It codes for CATQGRAREGYTF.

The chain uses TRBV6-6 and TRBJ2-4, with a weak D call TRBD1 (5 bases). CDR1 and CDR2 (germline): MNHNY, SVGAGI (reference sequence). The V end lost 1 base, the J end lost 5 bases, and 12 bases lay between the germline ends. The CDR3 has 15 amino acids. CDR3 nucleotide sequence: TGTGCCAGCAGTTACTGGGGTCAGGGTGAAAACATTCAGTACTTC. Residues: CASSYWGQGENIQYF.

The gene calls are TRBV6-6 and TRBJ1-1; D is uncertain. Trimming stripped 0 bases from V and 3 bases from J, with 8 bases between. Germline V gene data show CDR1 as MNHNY and CDR2 as SVGAGI (reference sequence). The length of the CDR3 is 14 residues. CDR3 residues: CASSYSRRDTEAFF. The DNA of the CDR3 is TGTGCCAGCAGTTACTCGAGGAGGGACACTGAAGCTTTCTTT.

On this clone: Because the CDR3's place on the DNA is in doubt, the DNA is left out and the CDR3 is given as listed by TCRdb. The V and J genes are TRBV28 and TRBJ1-2. The CDR3 contains 15 residues when both ends are counted. Germline CDR1 MDHEN, CDR2 SYDVKM. CDR3 sequence reads: CASSTSGSANYGYTF.

This clone was detected once. The rearrangement uses TRBV28 and TRBJ2-3, with TRBD1 identical over 9 bases. V lost 5 bases and J lost 6; bases outside the gene matches: 12. CDR3 length: 16 residues. The V gene's germline CDR1 is MDHEN and CDR2 SYDVKM. CDR3 coding DNA: TGTGCCAGCAGTACATTCCGGGACAGGGACTCTGATACGCAGTATTTT. Amino acids: CASSTFRDRDSDTQYF.

The chain uses TRBV19 and TRBJ2-1; weak D call: TRBD2 (5 bases). In germline, CDR1 is LNHDA, CDR2 SQIVND (reference sequence). This CDR3 region has 14 residues. Trimming cost V 2 bases and J 9 bases, with 14 bases left between them. As DNA, the CDR3 is TGTGCCAGTAGTATATCGCAAGGACGGGGTGAGCAGTTCTTC. Protein product: CASSISQGRGEQFF.

V gene TRBV6-1 combines with J gene TRBJ1-1; 7 bases are a match to TRBD1. Looked up from germline, CDR1 is MNHNS and CDR2 is SASEGT. The CDR3 loop spans 14 amino acids. Trimming took 6 bases from V and 1 from J; bases not matched to a gene: 5. The CDR3 protein is CASSLGQSNTEAFF. The CDR3 DNA reads TGTGCCAGCAGCCTGGGACAGTCGAACACTGAAGCTTTCTTT.

This rearrangement joins TRBV9 to TRBJ2-7, with 16 bases that match TRBD2. Germline CDR1 and CDR2: SGDLS and YYNGEE. The V gene end was trimmed by 0 bases and the J gene end by 1 base; junction bases not matched to a gene: 10. The CDR3 totals 20 residues. The CDR3 loop is CASSVVGLAGGHKCSYEQYF. CDR3 sequence (DNA): TGTGCCAGCAGCGTAGTGGGACTAGCGGGGGGGCATAAATGTTCCTACGAGCAGTACTTC.

This clone was recorded a few times. V and J are TRBV6-5 and TRBJ1-5; D is uncertain. The CDR3 has 13 residues. V was trimmed by 3 bases and J by 9 bases, leaving 12 bases between them. Germline V gene lookup returns CDR1 MNHEY and CDR2 SVGAGI. The CDR3 DNA follows: TGTGCCAGCAGTTATGGGCCGGGGATGCCCCAGCATTTT. This encodes CASSYGPGMPQHF.

CDR3 nucleotide sequence: TGTGCCAGCAGCGTAGACCCAGATTTGTATGGCTACACCTTC. Its protein is CASSVDPDLYGYTF. The V and J genes are TRBV9 and TRBJ1-2; no definite D call. V was shortened by 0 bases and J by 5 bases, with 11 bases between the two germline ends. The CDR3 runs to 14 residues. Germline loops: CDR1 SGDLS, CDR2 YYNGEE. The full variable domain, rest sourced from reference TRBV9 and TRBJ1-2, is DSGVTQTPKHLITATGQRVTLRCSPRSGDLSVYWYQQSLDQGLQFLIQYYNGEERAKGNILERFSAQQFPDLHSELNLSSLELGDSALYFCASSVDPDLYGYTFGSGTRLTVV.

The chain is built from TRBV4-2 and TRBJ2-7, with D maybe TRBD2 (6 bases). V was cut by 3 bases and J by 2 bases, with 8 bases left in between. The CDR3 is made up of 13 amino acids. The germline V gene has CDR1 LGHNA and CDR2 YNFKEQ. The CDR3 region is CASSQGLPYEQYF. The CDR3 DNA sequence: TGTGCCAGCAGCCAGGGACTTCCCTACGAGCAGTACTTC.

J is TRBJ2-7 and V is TRBV27, with D perhaps TRBD1 (5 bases). CDR3 length equals 14 residues. Trimming pared 5 bases from V and 11 bases from J, leaving 22 bases between. Germline V gene data show CDR1 as MNHEY and CDR2 as SMNVEV (reference sequence). In nucleotides, the CDR3 is TGTGCCAGCAGTCCCGGCACAACAGGCCTGGCTGAGTACTTC. It is translated as CASSPGTTGLAEYF.

The chain links TRBV5-1 to TRBJ2-1, with 8 bases matching TRBD1. This CDR3 has 15 amino acids. The V segment lost 4 bases and the J segment 0 bases; nucleotides outside the gene matches: 3. Germline values: CDR1 SGHRS, CDR2 YFSETQ. As DNA, the CDR3 is TGCGCCAGCAGCCTCCAGGGGGCCTCCTACAATGAGCAGTTCTTC. Protein: CASSLQGASYNEQFF.

The rearrangement joins TRBV7-9 to TRBJ2-1, with D perhaps TRBD2 (5 bases). CDR3 length: 18 amino acids. The V end lost 5 bases, the J end lost 9 bases, and 29 bases lay between the germline ends. From germline, CDR1 is SEHNR and CDR2 FQNEAQ (reference sequence). CDR3 amino acids: CASSQEVGLEAGLSEQFF. DNA of the CDR3: TGTGCCAGCAGCCAAGAAGTAGGGTTGGAGGCGGGCTTGAGTGAGCAGTTCTTC.

This chain links TRBV6-5 with TRBJ2-5, with a weak D call TRBD1 (6 bases). Trimming left V 2 bases short and J 5 bases short, with 12 bases between. Per the germline V gene, CDR1 is MNHEY and CDR2 is SVGAGI. The CDR3 has 14 residues. The CDR3 spells CASSYGQGRETQYF. CDR3 DNA sequence: TGTGCCAGCAGTTACGGTCAGGGGCGGGAGACCCAGTACTTC.

This chain joins TRBV29-1 and TRBJ1-2, with 8 bases fitting TRBD1. In germline, CDR1 is SQVTM, CDR2 ANQGSEA. The CDR3 covers 13 residues. Losses at the gene ends were 7 bases for V and 1 base for J; bases not matched to a gene: 5. The chain's CDR3 is CSDLTGDNYGYTF. The DNA of the CDR3 is TGCAGCGATTTGACAGGGGATAACTATGGCTACACCTTC.

The chain is built from TRBV29-1 and TRBJ2-5; perhaps TRBD1 as D (6 bases). The J call is in doubt because the DNA end fits TRBJ2-7 better. Germline V lookup: CDR1 SQVTM, CDR2 ANQGSEA. The CDR3 loop spans 13 amino acids. The CDR3 spells CSVGGQQGVEQYF. CDR3 in DNA: TGCAGCGTGGGTGGACAACAGGGAGTCGAGCAGTACTTC.

This clone appeared once. The genes are TRBV9 and TRBJ2-3, with D perhaps TRBD1 (6 bases). The CDR3 totals 14 residues. V lost 2 bases and J lost 3, with 10 bases in between. Germline V gene lookup returns CDR1 SGDLS and CDR2 YYNGEE. The CDR3 nucleotides are TGTGCCAGCAGCGTTGGGCAGGGGACAGATACGCAGTATTTT. Translated: CASSVGQGTDTQYF.

The chain uses TRBV4-1 and TRBJ2-7; 7 bases fit TRBD2. This CDR3 comprises 13 residues. The J segment lost 6 bases and the V segment lost 4 bases, leaving 6 bases of the junction unmatched. Germline values: CDR1 MGHRA, CDR2 YSYEKL. The chain's CDR3 is CASSPWGGSEQYF. The CDR3 DNA is TGCGCCAGCAGCCCCTGGGGAGGGAGCGAGCAGTACTTC.

The J gene is TRBJ1-1, the V gene TRBV5-4, with 7 bases that match TRBD1. CDR3 length: 14 residues. The J segment lost 2 bases and the V segment lost 4 bases, leaving 5 bases of the junction unmatched. Germline CDR1 is SGHNT and CDR2 is YYREEE (reference sequence). CDR3 sequence reads: CASSLRDRNTEAFF. CDR3 nucleotide sequence: TGTGCCAGCAGCCTCCGGGACAGAAACACTGAAGCTTTCTTT. Full variable domain (rest looked up from reference TRBV5-4 and TRBJ1-1): ETGVTQSPTHLIKTRGQQVTLRCSSQSGHNTVSWYQQALGQGPQFIFQYYREEENGRGNFPPRFSGLQFPNYSSELNVNALELDDSALYLCASSLRDRNTEAFFGQGTRLTVV.

The CDR3 sequence is CAVVRQEPYEQYF. The CDR3 DNA reads TGTGCCGTAGTGAGACAGGAACCCTACGAGCAGTACTTC. The V and J genes are TRBV28 and TRBJ2-7; D perhaps matches TRBD1 (6 bases). This CDR3 spans 13 amino acids. V was clipped by 11 bases and J by 2 bases, with 16 bases between them. Germline V gene sequence: CDR1 MDHEN, CDR2 SYDVKM.

This chain connects TRBV5-1 to TRBJ2-3, with 8 bases matching TRBD2. In germline, CDR1 is SGHRS, CDR2 YFSETQ. After removal of 2 bases from V and 5 bases from J, the junction contained 7 bases not matched to a gene. This CDR3 is 15 amino acids long. The CDR3: CASSFTGGLGDTQYF. In nucleotides, the CDR3 is TGCGCCAGCAGCTTTACGGGGGGGCTTGGAGATACGCAGTATTTT.

V and J are TRBV30 and TRBJ1-1, with D possibly TRBD1 on 5 matching bases. Between the trimmed V and J ends, which lost 5 bases and 1 base, there was a span of 14 bases. This CDR3 has 14 residues. Germline V gene data show CDR1 as GTSNPN and CDR2 as SVGIG (reference sequence). In DNA form, the CDR3 reads TGTGCCTGGCTCGCGGGGGGGACGAACACTGAAGCTTTCTTT. Translation gives CAWLAGGTNTEAFF.